The source of this T cell receptor beta chain is a study of OX40 agonist ivuxolimab in advanced cancers. In the study overall: Ivuxolimab was a fully human IgG2 agonistic monoclonal antibody targeting the costimulatory receptor OX40 (CD134). Intravenous ivuxolimab was administered to patients every 2 weeks at six dose levels: 0.01, 0.1, 0.3, 1.5, 3 and 10 mg/kg. Partial responses were achieved by three dose-escalation patients, of whom one had hepatocellular carcinoma and two had cutaneous melanoma. Of the approximately 54 dose-escalation patients, hepatocellular carcinoma was present in 19, melanoma in around 15, renal cell carcinoma in 9 and head and neck cancer in 9. In the dose-escalation cohort, about four fifths of patients were male, and the mean age was 60 years with a range of roughly 20 to 79. The paper describes the monotherapy dose-escalation part (N of about 47 patients) of the phase I trial of ivuxolimab. Peripheral TCRbeta sequencing aimed to test whether ivuxolimab altered TCR sequence diversity and caused clonal T-cell expansion. Patients were allowed to have had prior anti-PD-1, anti-PD-L1 or anti-CTLA-4 therapy, and 40% to 45% of the dose-escalation patients had been treated with checkpoint inhibitors. The research as a whole found: After ivuxolimab, more expanded clones were found on average in CD8+ T cells than in CD4+ T cells. The antigen specificity of the peripheral T cells that underwent clonal expansion was not determined. In the 0.1-3.0 mg/kg groups, partial responders were among the patients with the lowest normalized peripheral clonal expansion, particularly in CD8+ T cells. Clonal expansion of both CD4+ and CD8+ blood T cells was observed from baseline to week 6 at doses 0.1 to 3.0 mg/kg. Low levels of normalized T-cell clonal expansion were also seen in some patients who did not respond.

Comments on this clone: What antigen it recognizes has not been identified. No base-level quality is on record; no much larger clone is a single base apart.

Genomic DNA was isolated from the sorted cells so that the TCRbeta CDR3 region could be sequenced. The immunoSEQ Assay was used to sequence the TCRbeta CDR3 regions. The source is immuneACCESS, and TCRdb retained only in-frame sequences with V and J called. Part of the clones is not carried over; for the studies checked, unresolved V genes explain less than half of this, and the remainder is unexplained. The sample has under 55,000 clones on record, roughly 90% of them singletons. Jointly, the top ten make up roughly 6.7% of the sample. The trial excluded patients who had a history of autoimmune disease or were on systemic immunosuppression. Peripheral blood for TCR sequencing was drawn from every dose cohort at baseline, at cycle 4 day 1 and at cycle 7 day 1. The samples were taken from a phase I, first-in-human, multicenter, open-label dose-escalation trial of ivuxolimab. Adults with locally advanced or metastatic head and neck squamous cell, hepatocellular, melanoma or renal cell carcinoma were enrolled in the trial. Before TCR sequencing, CD4+ and CD8+ T cells were separately sorted from peripheral blood.

Between the V and J ends, shortened by 2 bases and 1 base respectively, the junction contains 7 bases. The germline V gene sets CDR1 to KGHSH and CDR2 to LQKENI. There are 14 amino acids in the CDR3, from cysteine to phenylalanine inclusive. The CDR3 DNA has 42 bases and is translated from base 1. The specimen was CD4+ or CD8+ T cells sorted from blood, collected in a trial of the OX40 agonist ivuxolimab. The chain employs TRBV18 and TRBJ2-3, with no confident D gene call. The sequence came from an adult with an advanced solid tumor such as melanoma, head and neck, liver or kidney cancer. This receptor carries the CDR3 CASSPSTGTDTQYF. In nucleotide form, the sequence is TGTGCCAGCTCACCATCGACTGGCACAGATACGCAGTATTTT.